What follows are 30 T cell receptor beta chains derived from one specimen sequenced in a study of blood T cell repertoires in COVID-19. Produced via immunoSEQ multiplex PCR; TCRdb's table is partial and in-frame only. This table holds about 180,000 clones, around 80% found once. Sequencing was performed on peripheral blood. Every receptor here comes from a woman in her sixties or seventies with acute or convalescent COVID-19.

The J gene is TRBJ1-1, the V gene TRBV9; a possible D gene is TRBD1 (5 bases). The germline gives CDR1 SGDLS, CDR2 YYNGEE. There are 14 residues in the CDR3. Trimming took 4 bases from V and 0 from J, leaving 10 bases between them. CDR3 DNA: TGTGCCAGCAGCACGGGGGGGTTGAACACTGAAGCTTTCTTT. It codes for CASSTGGLNTEAFF.

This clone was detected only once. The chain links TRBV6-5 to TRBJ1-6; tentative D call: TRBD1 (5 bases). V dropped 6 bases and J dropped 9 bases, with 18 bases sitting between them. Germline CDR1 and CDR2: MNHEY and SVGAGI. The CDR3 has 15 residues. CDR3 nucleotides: TGTGCCAGCAGCCCCGCAGGGCTGAGTGGTTCACCCCTCCACTTT. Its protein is CASSPAGLSGSPLHF.

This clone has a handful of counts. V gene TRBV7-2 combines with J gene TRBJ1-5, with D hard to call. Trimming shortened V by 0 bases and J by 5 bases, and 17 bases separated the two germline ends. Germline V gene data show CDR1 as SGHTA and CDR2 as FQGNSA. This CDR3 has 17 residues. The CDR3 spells CASSLAPVPPNDQPQHF. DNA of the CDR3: TGTGCCAGCAGCTTAGCGCCGGTACCGCCCAATGATCAGCCCCAGCATTTT.

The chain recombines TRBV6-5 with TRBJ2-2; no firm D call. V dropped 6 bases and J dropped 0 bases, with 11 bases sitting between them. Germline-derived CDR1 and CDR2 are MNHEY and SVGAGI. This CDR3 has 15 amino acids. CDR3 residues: CASSARVANTGELFF. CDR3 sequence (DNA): TGTGCCAGCAGCGCTCGAGTCGCGAACACCGGGGAGCTGTTTTTT.

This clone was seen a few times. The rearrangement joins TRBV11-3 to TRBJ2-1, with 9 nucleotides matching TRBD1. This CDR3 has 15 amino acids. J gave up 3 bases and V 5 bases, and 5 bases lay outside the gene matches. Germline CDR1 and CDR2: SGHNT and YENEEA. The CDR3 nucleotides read TGTGCCAGCAGCATCACAGGGGGCGTCTACAATGAGCAGTTCTTC. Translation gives CASSITGGVYNEQFF.

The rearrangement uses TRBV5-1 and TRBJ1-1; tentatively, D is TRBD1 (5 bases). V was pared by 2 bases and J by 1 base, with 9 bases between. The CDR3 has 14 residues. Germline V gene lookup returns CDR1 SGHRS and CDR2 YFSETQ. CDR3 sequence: CASSFTGQNTEAFF. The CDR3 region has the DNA TGCGCCAGCAGCTTTACCGGACAGAACACTGAAGCTTTCTTT.

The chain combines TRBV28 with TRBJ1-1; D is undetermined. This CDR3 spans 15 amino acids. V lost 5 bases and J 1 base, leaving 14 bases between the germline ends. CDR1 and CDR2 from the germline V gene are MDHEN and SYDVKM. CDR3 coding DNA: TGTGCCAGCAGTGAGTACGCAGGTACGAACACTGAAGCTTTCTTT. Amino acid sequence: CASSEYAGTNTEAFF.

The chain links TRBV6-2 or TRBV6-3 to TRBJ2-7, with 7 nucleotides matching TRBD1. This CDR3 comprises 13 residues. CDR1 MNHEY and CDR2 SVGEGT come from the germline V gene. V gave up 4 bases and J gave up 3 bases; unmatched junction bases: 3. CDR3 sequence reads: CASSWAGGYEQYF. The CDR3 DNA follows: TGTGCCAGCAGTTGGGCAGGGGGCTACGAGCAGTACTTC.

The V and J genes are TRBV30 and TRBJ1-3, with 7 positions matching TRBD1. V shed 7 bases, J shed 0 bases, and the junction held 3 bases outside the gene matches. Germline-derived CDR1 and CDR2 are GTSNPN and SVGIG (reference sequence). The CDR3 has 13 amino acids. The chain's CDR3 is CAYGTDSGNTIYF. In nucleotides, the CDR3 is TGTGCCTACGGGACAGACTCTGGAAACACCATATATTTT.

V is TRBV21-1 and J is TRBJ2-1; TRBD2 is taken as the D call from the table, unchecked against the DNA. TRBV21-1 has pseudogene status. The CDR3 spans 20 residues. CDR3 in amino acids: CASGATGTQVWASSYNEQFF. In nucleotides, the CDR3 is TGTGCCAGCGGAGCTACCGGGACTCAGGTTTGGGCCAGCTCCTACAATGAGCAGTTCTTC.

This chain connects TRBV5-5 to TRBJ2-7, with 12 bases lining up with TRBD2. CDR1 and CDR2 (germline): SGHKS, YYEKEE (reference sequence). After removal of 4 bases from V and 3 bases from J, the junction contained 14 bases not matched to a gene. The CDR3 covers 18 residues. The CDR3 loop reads CASSQSGNLLAGGYEQYF. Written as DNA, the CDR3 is TGTGCCAGCAGCCAGTCCGGGAATTTACTAGCGGGGGGCTACGAGCAGTACTTC.

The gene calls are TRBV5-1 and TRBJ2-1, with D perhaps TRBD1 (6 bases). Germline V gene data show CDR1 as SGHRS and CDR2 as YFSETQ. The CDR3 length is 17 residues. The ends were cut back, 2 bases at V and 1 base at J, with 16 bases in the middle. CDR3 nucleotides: TGCGCCAGCAGCTTTTTATCTGGACAGAATTCCTACAATGAGCAGTTCTTC. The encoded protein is CASSFLSGQNSYNEQFF. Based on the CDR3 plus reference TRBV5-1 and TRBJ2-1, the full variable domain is KAGVTQTPRYLIKTRGQQVTLSCSPISGHRSVSWYQQTPGQGLQFLFEYFSETQRNKGNFPGRFSGRQFSNSRSEMNVSTLELGDSALYLCASSFLSGQNSYNEQFFGPGTRLTVL.

CDR3 nucleotide sequence: TGCGCCAGCAGTGAAAGGGGAACTAATGAAAAACTGTTTTTT. This gives the protein CASSERGTNEKLFF. V and J are TRBV5-1 and TRBJ1-4, with D possibly being TRBD1 (5 bases). This CDR3 has 14 residues. Germline V gene sequence: CDR1 SGHRS, CDR2 YFSETQ. Trimming removed 5 bases from V and 1 base from J, with 9 bases in between.

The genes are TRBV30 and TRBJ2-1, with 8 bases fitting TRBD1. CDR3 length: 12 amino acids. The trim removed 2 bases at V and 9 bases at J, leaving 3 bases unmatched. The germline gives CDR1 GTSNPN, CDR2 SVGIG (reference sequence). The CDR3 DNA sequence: TGTGCCTGGAGTCGCCAGGGGGCTGAGCAGTTCTTC. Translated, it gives CAWSRQGAEQFF.

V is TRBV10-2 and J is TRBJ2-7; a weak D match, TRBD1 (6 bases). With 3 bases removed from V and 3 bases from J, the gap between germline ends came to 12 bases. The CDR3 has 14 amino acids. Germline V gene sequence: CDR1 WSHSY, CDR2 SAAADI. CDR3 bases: TGCGCCAGCAGTGACACAGGGTGGGACTACGAGCAGTACTTC. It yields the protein CASSDTGWDYEQYF.

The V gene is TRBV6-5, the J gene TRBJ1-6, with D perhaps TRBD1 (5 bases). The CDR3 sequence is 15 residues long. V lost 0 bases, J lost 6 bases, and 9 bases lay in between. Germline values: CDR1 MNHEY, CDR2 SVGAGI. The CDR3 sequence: CASSYSGGPNSPLHF. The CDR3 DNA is TGTGCCAGCAGTTACTCGGGGGGACCTAATTCACCCCTCCACTTT.

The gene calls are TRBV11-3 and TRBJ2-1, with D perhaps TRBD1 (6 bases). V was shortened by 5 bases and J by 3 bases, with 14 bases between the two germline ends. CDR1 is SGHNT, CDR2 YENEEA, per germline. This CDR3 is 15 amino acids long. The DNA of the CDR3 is TGTGCCAGCAGCCCCGGCCGAGGGGGCTACAATGAGCAGTTCTTC. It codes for CASSPGRGGYNEQFF.

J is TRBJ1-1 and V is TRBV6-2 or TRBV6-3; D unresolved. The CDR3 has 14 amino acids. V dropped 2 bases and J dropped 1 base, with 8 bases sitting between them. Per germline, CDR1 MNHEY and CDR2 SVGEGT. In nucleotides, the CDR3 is TGTGCCAGCAGTTACCGCGCGGGGAACACTGAAGCTTTCTTT. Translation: CASSYRAGNTEAFF.

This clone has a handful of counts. The CDR3 nucleotides read TGTGCCAGTAGTATATCCTCCTCGCGGGGCGGCGGTCAGCCCCAGCATTTT. It yields the protein CASSISSSRGGGQPQHF. This chain uses TRBV19 with TRBJ1-5; weak D call: TRBD1 (5 bases). Deletions cut 2 bases from V and 6 bases from J, with 20 bases between. Germline V CDR1 and CDR2: LNHDA, SQIVND (reference sequence). The CDR3 has 17 amino acids.

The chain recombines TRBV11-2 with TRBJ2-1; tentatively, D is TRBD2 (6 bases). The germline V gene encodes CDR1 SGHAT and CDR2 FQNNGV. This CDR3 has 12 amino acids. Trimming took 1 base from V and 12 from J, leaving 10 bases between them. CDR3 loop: CASSLAGDLQFF. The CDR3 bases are TGTGCCAGCAGCTTAGCGGGGGACTTGCAGTTCTTC.

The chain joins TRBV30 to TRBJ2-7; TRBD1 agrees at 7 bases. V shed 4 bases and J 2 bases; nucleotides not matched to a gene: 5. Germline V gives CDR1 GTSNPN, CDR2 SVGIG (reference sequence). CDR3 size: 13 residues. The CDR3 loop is CAWTRQGPYEQYF. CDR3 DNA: TGTGCCTGGACCCGACAGGGCCCCTACGAGCAGTACTTC.

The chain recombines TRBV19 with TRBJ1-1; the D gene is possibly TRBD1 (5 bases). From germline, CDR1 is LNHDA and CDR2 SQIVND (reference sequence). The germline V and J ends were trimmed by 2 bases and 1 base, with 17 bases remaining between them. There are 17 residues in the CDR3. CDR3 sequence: CASSITPGWGENTEAFF. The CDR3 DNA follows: TGTGCCAGTAGTATAACTCCCGGGTGGGGGGAGAACACTGAAGCTTTCTTT.

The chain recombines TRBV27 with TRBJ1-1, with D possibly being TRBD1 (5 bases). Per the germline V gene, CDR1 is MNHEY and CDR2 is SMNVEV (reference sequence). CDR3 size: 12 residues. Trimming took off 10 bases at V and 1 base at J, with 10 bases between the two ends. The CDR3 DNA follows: TGTGCCAACAACGGGGGGAACACTGAAGCTTTCTTT. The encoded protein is CANNGGNTEAFF.

CDR3 coding DNA: TGTGCCAGCAGTTACAGGGCGGGGAACACAGATACGCAGTATTTT. It specifies CASSYRAGNTDTQYF. The V call is TRBV6-2 or TRBV6-3, the J call TRBJ2-3; weak D call: TRBD2 (6 bases). CDR1 MNHEY and CDR2 SVGEGT come from the germline V gene. The V end was cut by 2 bases, the J end by 2 bases, with 11 bases between. The CDR3 loop spans 15 amino acids.

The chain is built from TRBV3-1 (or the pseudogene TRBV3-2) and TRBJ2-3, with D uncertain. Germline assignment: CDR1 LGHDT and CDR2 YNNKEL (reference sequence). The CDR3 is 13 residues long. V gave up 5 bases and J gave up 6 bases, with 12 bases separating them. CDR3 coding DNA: TGTGCCAGCAGCGAGACTTTTCGGGATACGCAGTATTTT. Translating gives CASSETFRDTQYF.

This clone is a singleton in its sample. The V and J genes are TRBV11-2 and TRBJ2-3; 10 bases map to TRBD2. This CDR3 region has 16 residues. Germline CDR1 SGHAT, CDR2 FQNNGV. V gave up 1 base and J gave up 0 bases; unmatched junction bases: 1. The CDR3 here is CASSLGSGRSTDTQYF. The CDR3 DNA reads TGTGCCAGCAGCTTAGGTAGCGGGAGGAGCACAGATACGCAGTATTTT.

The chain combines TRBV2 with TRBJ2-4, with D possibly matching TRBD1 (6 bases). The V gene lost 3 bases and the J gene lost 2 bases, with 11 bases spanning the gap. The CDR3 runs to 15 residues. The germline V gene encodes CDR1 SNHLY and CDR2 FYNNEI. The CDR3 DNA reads TGTGCCAGCAGTGAGATAGGGACAACCAAAAACATTCAGTACTTC. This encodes CASSEIGTTKNIQYF.

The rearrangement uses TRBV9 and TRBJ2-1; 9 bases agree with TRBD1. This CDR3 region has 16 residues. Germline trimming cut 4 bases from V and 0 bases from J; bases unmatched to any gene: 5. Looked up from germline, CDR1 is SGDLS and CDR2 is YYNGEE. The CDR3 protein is CASSLEDRGSYNEQFF. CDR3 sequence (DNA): TGTGCCAGCAGCCTGGAGGACAGGGGCTCCTACAATGAGCAGTTCTTC.

CDR3 sequence: CASSLRGGRNEQYF. CDR3 in DNA: TGTGCCAGCAGCCTCCGGGGGGGCAGGAACGAGCAGTACTTC. This chain uses TRBV3-1 (or the pseudogene TRBV3-2) with TRBJ2-7; 8 positions agree with TRBD2. The V gene's germline CDR1 is LGHDT and CDR2 YNNKEL (reference sequence). J lost 5 bases, V lost 4 bases, and 7 bases had no gene match. The CDR3 totals 14 residues.

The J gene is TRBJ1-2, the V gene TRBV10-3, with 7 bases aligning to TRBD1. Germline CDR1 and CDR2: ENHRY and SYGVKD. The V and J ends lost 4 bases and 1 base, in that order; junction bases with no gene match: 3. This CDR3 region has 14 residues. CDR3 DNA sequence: TGTGCCATCAGTGTCGGGACAGATAACTATGGCTACACCTTC. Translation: CAISVGTDNYGYTF.